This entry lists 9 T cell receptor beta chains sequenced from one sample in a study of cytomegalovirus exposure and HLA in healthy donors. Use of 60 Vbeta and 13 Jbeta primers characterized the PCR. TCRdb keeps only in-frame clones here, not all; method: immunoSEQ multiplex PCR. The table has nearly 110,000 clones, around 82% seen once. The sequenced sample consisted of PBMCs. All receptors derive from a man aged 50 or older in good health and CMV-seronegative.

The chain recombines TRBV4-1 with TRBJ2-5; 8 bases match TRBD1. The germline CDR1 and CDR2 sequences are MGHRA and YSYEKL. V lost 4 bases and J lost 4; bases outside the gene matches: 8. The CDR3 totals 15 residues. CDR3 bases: TGCGCCAGCAGCCTCAGACAGGGGAGCGGAGAGACCCAGTACTTC. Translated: CASSLRQGSGETQYF.

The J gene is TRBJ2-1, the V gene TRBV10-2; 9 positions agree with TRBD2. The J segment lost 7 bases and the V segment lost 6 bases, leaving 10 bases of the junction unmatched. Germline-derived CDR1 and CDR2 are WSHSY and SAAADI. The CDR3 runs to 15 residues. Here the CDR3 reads CASRVSGGGGNEQFF. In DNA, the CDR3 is TGCGCCAGCAGAGTTAGCGGGGGAGGTGGGAATGAGCAGTTCTTC.

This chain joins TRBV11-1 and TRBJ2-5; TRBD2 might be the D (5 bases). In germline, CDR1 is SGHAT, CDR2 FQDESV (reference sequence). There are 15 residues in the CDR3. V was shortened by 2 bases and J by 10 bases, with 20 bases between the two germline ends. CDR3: CASSLNPDFNIDQYF. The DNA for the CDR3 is TGTGCCAGCAGCTTAAACCCGGACTTCAATATAGACCAGTACTTC.

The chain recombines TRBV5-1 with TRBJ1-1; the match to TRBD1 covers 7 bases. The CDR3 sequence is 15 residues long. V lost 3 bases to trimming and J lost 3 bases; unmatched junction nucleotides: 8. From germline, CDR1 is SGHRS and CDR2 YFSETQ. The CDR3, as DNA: TGCGCCAGCAGCTCCCCAGGGGGGTGGGACACTGAAGCTTTCTTT. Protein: CASSSPGGWDTEAFF.

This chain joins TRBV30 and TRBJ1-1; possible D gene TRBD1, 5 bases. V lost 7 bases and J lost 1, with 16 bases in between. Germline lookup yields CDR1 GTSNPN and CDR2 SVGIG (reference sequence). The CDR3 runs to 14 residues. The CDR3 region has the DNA TGTGCCTCCATGGGGGGGTATCGGAACACTGAAGCTTTCTTT. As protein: CASMGGYRNTEAFF. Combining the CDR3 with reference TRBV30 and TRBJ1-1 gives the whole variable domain SQTIHQWPATLVQPVGSPLSLECTVEGTSNPNLYWYRQAAGRGLQLLFYSVGIGQISSEVPQNLSASRPQDRQFILSSKKLLLSDSGFYLCASMGGYRNTEAFFGQGTRLTVV.

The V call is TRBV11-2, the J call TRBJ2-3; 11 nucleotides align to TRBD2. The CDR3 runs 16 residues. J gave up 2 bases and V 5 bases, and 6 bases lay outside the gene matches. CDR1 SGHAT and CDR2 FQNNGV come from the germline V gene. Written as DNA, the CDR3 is TGTGCCAGCAGCCCCTTAGCGGGGGGGCACACAGATACGCAGTATTTT. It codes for CASSPLAGGHTDTQYF.

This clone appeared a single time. Written as DNA, the CDR3 is TGTGCCAGTTTGAAGGACAGGGGGCAGAACTATGGCTACACCTTC. As protein: CASLKDRGQNYGYTF. This rearrangement joins TRBV19 to TRBJ1-2; 11 nucleotides align to TRBD1. CDR1 is LNHDA, CDR2 SQIVND, per germline (reference sequence). The V segment lost 8 bases and the J segment 2 bases; nucleotides outside the gene matches: 7. The CDR3 runs to 15 residues.

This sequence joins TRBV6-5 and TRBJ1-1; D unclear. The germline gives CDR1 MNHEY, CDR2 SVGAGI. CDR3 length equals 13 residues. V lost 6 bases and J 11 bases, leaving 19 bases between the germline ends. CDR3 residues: CASSPSPDTRAFF. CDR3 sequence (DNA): TGTGCCAGCAGCCCCTCCCCCGACACTAGGGCTTTCTTT.

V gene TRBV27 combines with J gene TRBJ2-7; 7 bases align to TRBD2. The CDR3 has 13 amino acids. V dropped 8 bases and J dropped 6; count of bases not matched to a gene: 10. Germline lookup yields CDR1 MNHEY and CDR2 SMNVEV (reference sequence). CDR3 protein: CASGNLGRPEQYF. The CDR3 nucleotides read TGTGCCAGCGGTAACCTCGGGAGGCCCGAGCAGTACTTC.